This T cell receptor beta chain was captured by sequencing in a study of identical twins. Findings and caveats of the study: In drawing conclusions, the study used cross-sectional statistical analysis and did not follow the same donors. In cord blood, abundant beta clonotypes had fewer insertions; memory showed no trend.

Germline V gives CDR1 ENHRY, CDR2 SYGVKD. The CDR3 runs 16 residues. V lost 4 bases, J lost 4 bases, and 17 bases lay in between. This clonotype was seen ten or more times. Its matching antigen is unknown. TCRdb re-called the 5' RACE reads with MiXCR, one entry per CDR3 protein. The repertoire holds about 790,000 distinct CDR3 sequences, with approximately 18% as singletons. The data were also submitted as part of a second study, on T cells expressing NK-cell markers.

This clonotype was obtained from a woman aged 18 to 35 in good health. Sample: PBMCs. The genes are TRBV10-3 and TRBJ2-1; D possibly uses TRBD1 or TRBD2 (5 bases each). CDR3 in amino acids: CAISALRGGPYNEQFF. The CDR3 DNA sequence: TGTGCCATCAGTGCTCTAAGGGGCGGGCCGTACAATGAGCAGTTCTTC.